This T cell receptor beta chain derives from a study of blood T cell repertoires in COVID-19. Study at large: T cells, B-cell-depleted T cells, or PBMCs supplied cDNA or gDNA.

The data were produced by immunoSEQ multiplex PCR, yet TCRdb's version contains in-frame clones alone and is incomplete. The sample includes around 110,000 clones, around 86% seen only once; the top ten take almost 4.5%. V was clipped by 2 bases and J by 2 bases; unmatched bases: 17. Germline V gene lookup returns CDR1 SGHTS and CDR2 YDEGEE. The CDR3 covers 19 residues. What was sequenced was peripheral blood. This sequence was found in a middle-aged man with acute or convalescent COVID-19. The chain joins TRBV5-8 to TRBJ2-3, with TRBD2 identical over 7 bases. CDR3: CASSFPSGGVEYYTDTQYF. The CDR3 DNA reads TGTGCCAGCAGCTTCCCTAGTGGGGGGGTTGAGTACTACACAGATACGCAGTATTTT.